Sequencing of this T cell receptor (beta chain) was carried out in a study of blood T cell repertoires in COVID-19. About the research overall: Specimens from acute and convalescent COVID-19 originated in the United States, Italy and Spain. PBMCs, B-cell-depleted T cells, or T cells were the source of the cDNA or gDNA that made up the material.

Per the original methods: Counts of nucleated cells, estimated from reference gene primer amplification, were obtained. The repertoire was sequenced with immunoSEQ multiplex PCR; TCRdb's copy has only in-frame clones and lacks some. V and J calls and clone size come straight from that table; D and trimming were deduced from the DNA. Of about 400,000 clones in the sample, roughly 89% were seen once. The germline V gene encodes CDR1 MNHEY and CDR2 SVGEGT. V shed 3 bases and J shed 5 bases, with 13 bases lying between them. This CDR3 contains 14 residues. The genes are TRBV6-2 or TRBV6-3 and TRBJ1-1; D is unresolved. This TCR was sampled from a woman in her 30s with active or convalescent COVID-19. Material for sequencing was peripheral blood. This CDR3 reads CASSYRVAVTEAFF. CDR3 DNA: TGTGCCAGCAGTTATCGGGTGGCGGTGACTGAAGCTTTCTTT.